One sample yielded the 7 T cell receptor beta chains listed below, sequenced in a study of metastatic and nonmetastatic thyroid tumors. TCRdb ran MiXCR on the PCR reads. The sample holds some 5,700 clones, 33% seen once. Patients had received no treatment of any kind before thyroid surgery. Sequencing input: adjacent normal tissue. The receptors here all came from a male donor with papillary thyroid cancer or a benign thyroid nodule (not recorded which). Some clones in this sample may be carry-over from other donors' samples.

The rearrangement uses TRBV7-2 and TRBJ2-5, with D hard to call. The CDR3 has 14 residues. Germline V gives CDR1 SGHTA, CDR2 FQGNSA. Trimming took off 3 bases at V and 5 bases at J, with 13 bases between the two ends. The CDR3 loop is CASSFYNTGETQYF. The CDR3 DNA is TGTGCCAGCAGCTTCTACAACACCGGGGAGACCCAGTACTTC.

This chain links TRBV19 with TRBJ2-2; D unclear. V lost 3 bases, J lost 4 bases, and 12 bases lay in between. Per the germline V gene, CDR1 is LNHDA and CDR2 is SQIVND (reference sequence). The CDR3 length is 15 residues. CDR3 nucleotides: TGTGCCAGTAGTATGTGGGCAGACGGCACCGGGGAGCTGTTTTTT. Its translation: CASSMWADGTGELFF.

This clone was seen a handful of times. The CDR3 DNA reads as TGTGCCAGCTCGAGGGGGGGACAGGGCTACGAGCAGTACTTC. It codes for CASSRGGQGYEQYF. The chain combines TRBV11-3 with TRBJ2-7, with 9 bases matching TRBD1. Germline V gene sequence: CDR1 SGHNT, CDR2 YENEEA. There are 14 residues in the CDR3. The ends lost 8 bases at V and 3 bases at J; junction bases unmatched: 8.

By sample share, this clone is large. The V gene is TRBV2, the J gene TRBJ1-1; no definite D call. CDR3 length: 13 amino acids. Looked up from germline, CDR1 is SNHLY and CDR2 is FYNNEI. Trimming cost V 4 bases and J 2 bases, with 8 bases left between them. The CDR3 DNA reads TGTGCCAGCAGTGGTGAAGCTAACACTGAAGCTTTCTTT. Its translation: CASSGEANTEAFF.

The chain carries TRBV10-1 and TRBJ2-1; 15 nucleotides align to TRBD2. The germline V gene has CDR1 WNHNN and CDR2 SYGVQD (reference sequence). V was pared by 0 bases and J by 8 bases, with 2 bases of the junction left unmatched. The CDR3 length is 16 residues. The CDR3 DNA is TGCGCCAGCAGTGAGTCGGGACTAGCGGGAGGTTATGAGCAGTTCTTC. This translates into CASSESGLAGGYEQFF.

This chain links TRBV7-8 with TRBJ2-7; 8 nucleotides agree with TRBD1. V dropped 1 base and J dropped 1; count of bases not matched to a gene: 3. The CDR3 totals 15 residues. Per germline, CDR1 SGHVS and CDR2 FQNEAQ. The CDR3 loop is CASSLGGQESYEQYF. CDR3 DNA sequence: TGTGCCAGCAGCTTAGGGGGACAGGAGTCCTACGAGCAGTACTTC.

The J gene is TRBJ1-6, the V gene TRBV11-2, with D perhaps matching TRBD1 (5 bases). The germline V gene encodes CDR1 SGHAT and CDR2 FQNNGV. The length of the CDR3 is 14 residues. Between the trimmed V and J ends, which lost 2 bases and 9 bases, there was a span of 11 bases. The CDR3 region is CASSLRQGLSPLHF. CDR3 nucleotides: TGTGCCAGCAGCTTACGGCAGGGCCTTTCACCCCTCCACTTT.